These T cell receptor beta chains were read from a single sample in a study of cytomegalovirus exposure and HLA in healthy donors. The data were produced by immunoSEQ multiplex PCR, yet TCRdb's version contains in-frame clones alone and is incomplete. The repertoire table contains about 120,000 clones. Sequenced: PBMCs. The receptors were sampled from a man younger than 30 in good health and CMV-seronegative. CDR3s include the opening cysteine and the closing phenylalanine or tryptophan. The order of the fields is V gene, D gene, J gene, CDR3 DNA, CDR3 protein. The D gene is left open where the match is weak.

V: TRBV2
D: NA
J: TRBJ1-3
DNA: TGTGCCAGCAGCGGGACTCTTGGAAACACCATATATTTT
CDR3: CASSGTLGNTIYF

V: TRBV5-8
D: NA
J: TRBJ2-7
DNA: TGTGCCAGCAGCTTGGGGTACTACGAGCAGTACTTC
CDR3: CASSLGYYEQYF

V: TRBV5-1
D: TRBD1
J: TRBJ2-5
DNA: TGCGCCAGCAGCTTACTAGGACAGGGGCTGGAGACCCAGTACTTC
CDR3: CASSLLGQGLETQYF

V: TRBV6-6
D: TRBD1
J: TRBJ1-5
DNA: TGTGCCAGCAGTTACTCTCCGGCACAGGGGTATCAGCCCCAGCATTTT
CDR3: CASSYSPAQGYQPQHF

V: TRBV6-5
D: TRBD1
J: TRBJ2-7
DNA: TGTGCCAGCAGTTCGTCGGACAGGTCCTACGAGCAGTACTTC
CDR3: CASSSSDRSYEQYF

V: TRBV5-1
D: TRBD2
J: TRBJ2-7
DNA: TGCGCCAGCAGCTTGGAAGCGGGAGGGCCGTCCTACGAGCAGTACTTC
CDR3: CASSLEAGGPSYEQYF

V: TRBV4-2
D: NA
J: TRBJ1-1
DNA: TGTGCCAGCAGCCAAGGAGAGGGCGCAAACACTGAAGCTTTCTTT
CDR3: CASSQGEGANTEAFF

V: TRBV6-6
D: TRBD2
J: TRBJ2-7
DNA: TGTGCCAGCAGTGCCGGGACTAGGAGCTACGAGCAGTACTTC
CDR3: CASSAGTRSYEQYF

V: TRBV6-5
D: NA
J: TRBJ1-1
DNA: TGTGCCAGCAGTTACAACAGGGAGAACACTGAAGCTTTCTTT
CDR3: CASSYNRENTEAFF

V: TRBV2
D: NA
J: TRBJ2-1
DNA: TGTGCCAGCAGCGAAATGGCTAGCCCGGGCGTCAATGAGCAGTTCTTC
CDR3: CASSEMASPGVNEQFF

V: TRBV19
D: TRBD2
J: TRBJ2-1
DNA: TGTGCCAGTAGTCCGGGGACTAGCGGGAGTTTCTACAATGAGCAGTTCTTC
CDR3: CASSPGTSGSFYNEQFF

V: TRBV2
D: NA
J: TRBJ2-7
DNA: TGTGCCAGCAGTGGTGGGGAGGAGCAGTACTTC
CDR3: CASSGGEEQYF

V: TRBV28
D: TRBD1
J: TRBJ2-5
DNA: TGTGCCAGCAGTTTATTACGGACAGGGGGTCGCCACCAAGAGACCCAGTACTTC
CDR3: CASSLLRTGGRHQETQYF

V: TRBV5-1
D: NA
J: TRBJ1-1
DNA: TGCGCCAGCAGCCAACTGCACGGGGGGGGCACTGAAGCTTTCTTT
CDR3: CASSQLHGGGTEAFF

V: TRBV28
D: NA
J: TRBJ2-2
DNA: TGTGCCAGCAGAAAAGGAGGACTGAACACCGGGGAGCTGTTTTTT
CDR3: CASRKGGLNTGELFF

V: TRBV28
D: TRBD1
J: TRBJ2-2
DNA: TGTGCCAGCAGTCGCGGGACAGGGTTAACCGGGGAGCTGTTTTTT
CDR3: CASSRGTGLTGELFF

V: TRBV4-3
D: NA
J: TRBJ1-4
DNA: TGCGCCAGCAGCCATGGGACAGAAAAACTGTTTTTT
CDR3: CASSHGTEKLFF

V: TRBV19
D: NA
J: TRBJ1-6
DNA: TGTGCCAGTAGTTCTACAGGGCGGAATTCACCCCTCCACTTT
CDR3: CASSSTGRNSPLHF

V: TRBV19
D: TRBD1
J: TRBJ1-4
DNA: TGTGCCAGTGGTCCCCGGGCAGGGGGCCTCAAACTGTTTTTT
CDR3: CASGPRAGGLKLFF

V: TRBV28
D: NA
J: TRBJ2-7
DNA: TGTGCCAGCAGTTTAAAATCCGGGGGCGAGCAGTACTTC
CDR3: CASSLKSGGEQYF

V: TRBV4-2
D: TRBD1
J: TRBJ2-3
DNA: TGTGCCAGCAGCCAGGGGACAGGAGATAGCACAGATACGCAGTATTTT
CDR3: CASSQGTGDSTDTQYF

V: TRBV6-5
D: TRBD1
J: TRBJ2-3
DNA: TGTGCCAGCAGTTACTCTGGGACAGGTCGCACAGATACGCAGTATTTT
CDR3: CASSYSGTGRTDTQYF

V: TRBV4-2
D: NA
J: TRBJ1-2
DNA: TGTGCCAGCAGCCAAGATAACAGGGTTGGTGGCTACACCTTC
CDR3: CASSQDNRVGGYTF

V: TRBV9
D: TRBD2
J: TRBJ2-3
DNA: TGTGCCAGCAGCGCAGGACTAGCGGGAGTCACAGATACGCAGTATTTT
CDR3: CASSAGLAGVTDTQYF

V: TRBV5-1
D: TRBD2
J: TRBJ2-1
DNA: TGCGCCAGCAGCTTGATAGCGGGAGTTACCCACTCCTACAATGAGCAGTTCTTC
CDR3: CASSLIAGVTHSYNEQFF

V: TRBV19
D: NA
J: TRBJ1-4
DNA: TGTGCCAGTAGTGCGTCCCGAGGTGCAACTAATGAAAAACTGTTTTTT
CDR3: CASSASRGATNEKLFF

V: TRBV27
D: TRBD1
J: TRBJ1-2
DNA: TGTGCCAGTTCAAGGACAGGAACTAACTATGGCTACACCTTC
CDR3: CASSRTGTNYGYTF

V: TRBV27
D: NA
J: TRBJ2-6
DNA: TGTGCCAGCAGTTTAGGGGGCTATGGGGCCAACGTCCTGACTTTC
CDR3: CASSLGGYGANVLTF

V: TRBV5-4
D: NA
J: TRBJ2-3
DNA: TGTGCCAGCAGCCGAGAGACTAGCACAGATACGCAGTATTTT
CDR3: CASSRETSTDTQYF

V: TRBV27
D: NA
J: TRBJ2-2
DNA: TGTGCCAGCAGCCGTCGACTGTTTGGCGGGGAGCTGTTTTTT
CDR3: CASSRRLFGGELFF

V: TRBV9
D: TRBD2
J: TRBJ2-7
DNA: TGTGCCAGCAGCGTAGAACCGGGACTAGCCTACGAGCAGTACTTC
CDR3: CASSVEPGLAYEQYF

V: TRBV29-1
D: NA
J: TRBJ1-2
DNA: TGCAGCGTTGAAGATCTGTACCAGGCAGTAGATGGCTACACCTTC
CDR3: CSVEDLYQAVDGYTF

V: TRBV10-1
D: NA
J: TRBJ2-1
DNA: TGCGCCAGCAGCTCTCTCCGGGGGACCCTTGAATGCAATGAGCAGTTCTTC
CDR3: CASSSLRGTLECNEQFF

V: TRBV18
D: TRBD2
J: TRBJ2-7
DNA: TGTGCCAGCTCACCACAGGTAGCGGGGGGCTACGAGCAGTACTTC
CDR3: CASSPQVAGGYEQYF

V: TRBV9
D: NA
J: TRBJ2-7
DNA: TGTGCCAGCAGCGTAGCTTCGGGGGGCTCAGCCTACGAGCAGTACTTC
CDR3: CASSVASGGSAYEQYF

V: TRBV28
D: TRBD1
J: TRBJ1-6
DNA: TGTGCCAGCAGACCCACCCAAGGGGGCGGTTCACCCCTCCACTTT
CDR3: CASRPTQGGGSPLHF

V: TRBV7-2
D: TRBD1
J: TRBJ1-2
DNA: TGTGCCAGCAGCTTCCTGGACAGGGAGGTTTCCTACACCTTC
CDR3: CASSFLDREVSYTF

V: TRBV19
D: NA
J: TRBJ2-7
DNA: TGTGCCAGTAGTCCCAAGCGTGGCCTTGGGCAGTACTTC
CDR3: CASSPKRGLGQYF

V: TRBV2
D: NA
J: TRBJ2-1
DNA: TGTGCCAGCAGCAGTCTTAGCTCTCTAAGCGATGAGCAGTTCTTC
CDR3: CASSSLSSLSDEQFF

V: TRBV5-5
D: TRBD2
J: TRBJ2-1
DNA: TGTGCCAGCAGCTTGTGGGACTACCCCCATGAGCAGTTCTTC
CDR3: CASSLWDYPHEQFF

V: TRBV6-6
D: NA
J: TRBJ2-5
DNA: TGTGCCAGCAGTTATCATGCGGAATCAGAGACCCAGTACTTC
CDR3: CASSYHAESETQYF

V: TRBV19
D: NA
J: TRBJ2-7
DNA: TGTGCCAGTAGTCGTCTACCCGGGGACGAGCAGTACTTC
CDR3: CASSRLPGDEQYF

V: TRBV6-5
D: TRBD2
J: TRBJ2-3
DNA: TGTGCCAGCAGGCTAGCGGAGTTCACAGATACGCAGTATTTT
CDR3: CASRLAEFTDTQYF

V: TRBV18
D: TRBD2
J: TRBJ2-1
DNA: TGTGCCAGCTCTACATCTTGGGGACTAGCGGACAATGAGCAGTTCTTC
CDR3: CASSTSWGLADNEQFF

V: TRBV19
D: TRBD1
J: TRBJ1-5
DNA: TGTGCCAGTAGGTCCAGGGGGGTCAATCAGCCCCAGCATTTT
CDR3: CASRSRGVNQPQHF

V: TRBV10-3
D: NA
J: TRBJ2-6
DNA: TGTGCCATACCCTCGGCAGGGGAAACGGGAGGGGCCAACGTCCTGACTTTC
CDR3: CAIPSAGETGGANVLTF